Shown below are 30 T cell receptor beta chains from a single sample sequenced in a study of identical twins (dated by TCRdb to the mid-2010s). Libraries were constructed by 5' RACE. The reads were generated on an Illumina HiSeq 2000. TCRdb reprocessed the public reads (quality trimming at Q25 with fastp, clone calling with MiXCR) and kept in-frame beta chains. Records with the same CDR3 protein are collapsed into one entry carrying the most frequent genes and DNA. The sample includes 520,000 or so distinct CDR3 sequences, with about 20% observed a single time. About 0.91% of the sample lies in the top ten. This sample also belongs to another study, concerning T cells expressing NK-cell markers.

Material for sequencing was CD4+ T cells sorted from blood. These receptors were obtained from a young woman in good health.

This clonotype turned up a few times. V and J are TRBV5-1 and TRBJ2-3; D might be TRBD2 (6 bases). V lost 6 bases, J lost 2 bases, and 16 bases lay in between. Germline CDR1 and CDR2: SGHRS and YFSETQ. The CDR3 runs 15 residues. CDR3 sequence: CASIVGTYATDTQYF. In DNA, the CDR3 is TGCGCCAGCATCGTGGGGACTTATGCCACAGATACGCAGTATTTT.

The chain employs TRBV12-3 or TRBV12-4 and TRBJ2-1; maybe TRBD2 (5 bases). The CDR3 is 13 residues long. V lost 3 bases and J 7 bases, leaving 10 bases between the germline ends. DNA of the CDR3: TGTGCCAGCAGTTTGTTACGGGGTAATGAGCAGTTCTTC. It encodes CASSLLRGNEQFF.

This clonotype was recorded a few times. The CDR3 DNA reads as TGCAGTGCTCCGGGACAAAACATGGCAGATACGCAGTATTTT. This sequence encodes CSAPGQNMADTQYF. This rearrangement joins TRBV20-1 to TRBJ2-3, with a weak D call TRBD1 (6 bases). Germline V gene lookup returns CDR1 DFQATT and CDR2 SNEGSKA (reference sequence). This CDR3 region has 14 residues. Deletions cut 5 bases from V and 4 bases from J, with 16 bases between.

This clonotype occurred a few times. J is TRBJ2-1 and V is TRBV4-3; no clear D gene. CDR1 and CDR2 from the germline V gene are LGHNA and YSLEER. The CDR3 has 15 amino acids. Trimming removed 5 bases from V and 1 base from J, with 12 bases in between. DNA for the CDR3: TGCGCCAGCAGCGTCGTTGGGCAGTCCTACAATGAGCAGTTCTTC. The encoded protein is CASSVVGQSYNEQFF.

This clonotype has a handful of counts. The chain uses TRBV10-1 and TRBJ1-1; D is unclear. Germline V gives CDR1 WNHNN, CDR2 SYGVQD (reference sequence). The length of the CDR3 is 13 residues. Between the trimmed V and J ends, which lost 4 bases and 1 base, there was a span of 7 bases. In DNA form, the CDR3 reads TGCGCCAGCAGTGGGGGAGCGAACACTGAAGCTTTCTTT. It specifies CASSGGANTEAFF.

This clonotype was seen a handful of times. The chain combines TRBV12-3 or TRBV12-4 with TRBJ2-1; D may match TRBD1 or TRBD2 (5 bases each). Trimming stripped 3 bases from V and 7 bases from J, with 7 bases between. This CDR3 is 12 amino acids long. CDR3 coding DNA: TGTGCCAGCAGTTTCAGGGAGAATGAGCAGTTCTTC. This encodes CASSFRENEQFF.

The V call is TRBV6-5, the J call TRBJ2-1; perhaps TRBD1 as D (6 bases). V gave up 4 bases and J gave up 5 bases, with 15 bases separating them. This CDR3 is 15 amino acids long. The germline V gene has CDR1 MNHEY and CDR2 SVGAGI. The CDR3 sequence is CASSSFGQRNNEQFF. The DNA for the CDR3 is TGTGCCAGCAGTTCATTTGGACAGCGGAACAATGAGCAGTTCTTC.

In this sample, this clonotype turned up a few times. The V call is TRBV12-3 or TRBV12-4, the J call TRBJ2-1; TRBD1 aligns across 7 bases. This CDR3 has 14 residues. V gave up 3 bases and J gave up 8 bases; unmatched junction bases: 7. The CDR3 region has the DNA TGTGCCAGCAGTTTCTACAGGGGTATAGATGAGCAGTTCTTC. Protein product: CASSFYRGIDEQFF.

J is TRBJ1-3 and V is TRBV13, with 7 bases fitting TRBD1. V was clipped by 6 bases and J by 7 bases; unmatched bases: 6. Germline V CDR1 and CDR2: PRHDT, FYEKMQ (reference sequence). The length of the CDR3 is 13 residues. CDR3 coding DNA: TGTGCCAGCAGGGACAGGAAAAAGAACACCATATATTTT. Translating it yields CASRDRKKNTIYF.

There are many counts of this clonotype. J is TRBJ2-1 and V is TRBV11-1; 8 nucleotides match TRBD2. Germline values: CDR1 SGHAT, CDR2 FQDESV (reference sequence). This CDR3 comprises 16 residues. J gave up 0 bases and V 3 bases, and 4 bases lay outside the gene matches. The CDR3 spells CASSLRRGASYNEQFF. DNA of the CDR3: TGTGCCAGCAGCTTGAGGCGGGGGGCCTCCTACAATGAGCAGTTCTTC. Supplemented by reference TRBV11-1 and TRBJ2-1, the full variable domain reads EAEVAQSPRYKITEKSQAVAFWCDPISGHATLYWYRQILGQGPELLVQFQDESVVDDSQLPKDRFSAERLKGVDSTLKIQPAELGDSAMYLCASSLRRGASYNEQFFGPGTRLTVL.

The chain uses TRBV3-1 and TRBJ2-2, with 14 bases lining up with TRBD2. J gave up 9 bases and V 3 bases, and 9 bases lay outside the gene matches. The CDR3 consists of 17 residues. Germline V gene lookup returns CDR1 LGHDT and CDR2 YNNKEL (reference sequence). The chain's CDR3 is CASSHLPTSGGAWELFF. In nucleotides, the CDR3 is TGTGCCAGCAGCCACCTACCGACTAGCGGGGGGGCATGGGAGCTGTTTTTT.

This clonotype was counted many times. V usage is TRBV5-1 and J usage is TRBJ2-3; D is unclear. This CDR3 has 13 amino acids. Deletions cut 2 bases from V and 3 bases from J, with 7 bases between. In germline, CDR1 is SGHRS, CDR2 YFSETQ. CDR3: CASSLSLTDTQYF. DNA of the CDR3: TGCGCCAGCAGCTTATCTTTGACAGATACGCAGTATTTT.

There are a few counts of this clonotype. This chain connects TRBV27 to TRBJ2-1; 9 bases agree with TRBD2. Germline trimming cut 0 bases from V and 7 bases from J; bases unmatched to any gene: 10. Germline CDR1 is MNHEY and CDR2 is SMNVEV (reference sequence). The CDR3 totals 17 residues. DNA of the CDR3: TGTGCCAGCAGTTTATCCCCAGGGCTAGCGGGAAGGAATGAGCAGTTCTTC. Its translation: CASSLSPGLAGRNEQFF.

This clonotype was seen more than once but under ten times. This sequence joins TRBV10-3 and TRBJ1-1; 9 positions agree with TRBD1. After removal of 10 bases from V and 8 bases from J, the junction contained 5 bases not matched to a gene. Germline lookup yields CDR1 ENHRY and CDR2 SYGVKD. The CDR3 spans 11 residues. The CDR3 loop reads CATRGQGEAFF. The CDR3 DNA is TGTGCCACCAGAGGACAGGGGGAAGCTTTCTTT.

This clonotype came up a few times. CDR3 loop: CASSQTDEQYF. CDR3 bases: TGTGCCAGCAGCCAGACGGACGAGCAGTACTTC. The gene calls are TRBV3-1 and TRBJ2-7, with D hard to call. Germline V gene lookup returns CDR1 LGHDT and CDR2 YNNKEL (reference sequence). V was cut by 3 bases and J by 5 bases, with 5 bases left in between. This CDR3 is built from 11 residues.

This clonotype was seen at least ten times. This chain connects TRBV12-3 or TRBV12-4 to TRBJ2-2; D is ambiguous. The CDR3 sequence is 15 residues long. Trimming took off 1 base at V and 0 bases at J, with 6 bases between the two ends. The CDR3 reads CASSLGHANTGELFF. CDR3 bases: TGTGCCAGCAGTTTAGGCCACGCGAACACCGGGGAGCTGTTTTTT.

This clonotype appeared a few times. The genes are TRBV12-3 or TRBV12-4 and TRBJ2-1; a possible D gene is TRBD2 (5 bases). This CDR3 comprises 13 residues. V lost 7 bases to trimming and J lost 4 bases, with 11 bases between them. The CDR3 bases are TGTGCCAGCACCCCCGGGGAGTACAATGAGCAGTTCTTC. This codes for CASTPGEYNEQFF.

This chain joins TRBV7-2 and TRBJ2-5; D unclear. V was clipped by 1 base and J by 4 bases, with 10 bases between them. The CDR3 sequence is 14 residues long. From germline, CDR1 is SGHTA and CDR2 FQGNSA. CDR3 region: CASSLEVRVETQYF. CDR3 sequence (DNA): TGTGCCAGCAGCTTAGAGGTACGGGTAGAGACCCAGTACTTC. Full variable domain (missing parts from reference TRBV7-2 and TRBJ2-5): GAGVSQSPSNKVTEKGKDVELRCDPISGHTALYWYRQSLGQGLEFLIYFQGNSAPDKSGLPSDRFSAERTGGSVSTLTIQRTQQEDSAVYLCASSLEVRVETQYFGPGTRLLVL.

J is TRBJ1-2 and V is TRBV12-3 or TRBV12-4; 8 bases agree with TRBD1. V lost 4 bases to trimming and J lost 5 bases; unmatched junction nucleotides: 3. CDR3 length: 13 residues. CDR3 sequence: CASSSGGWYGYTF. In DNA, the CDR3 is TGTGCCAGCAGTTCAGGGGGCTGGTATGGCTACACCTTC.

The chain has TRBV20-1 and TRBJ2-3; 9 bases map to TRBD1. J was trimmed by 11 bases and V by 6 bases; bases with no gene match: 15. CDR1 is DFQATT, CDR2 SNEGSKA, per germline (reference sequence). The CDR3 length is 14 residues. The CDR3 sequence is CSAKTGTGFYGQYF. The CDR3 coding sequence is TGCAGTGCCAAAACCGGGACAGGGTTTTATGGGCAGTATTTT.

This clonotype was seen only a few times. This chain links TRBV7-9 with TRBJ1-2; maybe TRBD1 (6 bases). V gave up 6 bases and J gave up 14 bases, with 28 bases separating them. The germline CDR1 and CDR2 sequences are SEHNR and FQNEAQ (reference sequence). This CDR3 has 15 residues. In DNA form, the CDR3 reads TGTGCCAGCAGTTCCTCGATCAGTCAGGGGCTCTTGTGGACCTTC. It is translated as CASSSSISQGLLWTF.

This chain joins TRBV29-1 and TRBJ1-5, with D unresolved. Trimming shortened V by 5 bases and J by 6 bases, and 11 bases separated the two germline ends. Germline lookup yields CDR1 SQVTM and CDR2 ANQGSEA. The CDR3 totals 12 residues. The CDR3 here is CSVMDGGQPQHF. The CDR3 region has the DNA TGCAGCGTTATGGACGGTGGTCAGCCCCAGCATTTT.

This clonotype was detected only a few times. As DNA, the CDR3 is TGCGCCAGCACCCAAGTCCGCGGGGGCAGGGGAAATGAGCAGTTCTTC. Translating gives CASTQVRGGRGNEQFF. The chain links TRBV5-1 to TRBJ2-1; perhaps TRBD2 as D (7 bases). Trimming took off 6 bases at V and 7 bases at J, with 23 bases between the two ends. The CDR3 has 16 residues. The germline gives CDR1 SGHRS, CDR2 YFSETQ.

The rearrangement joins TRBV12-3 or TRBV12-4 to TRBJ1-4; tentative D call: TRBD1 (6 bases). V was cut by 1 base and J by 14 bases, with 14 bases left in between. This CDR3 contains 13 residues. For the CDR3, the DNA is TGTGCCAGCAGTTTAGGACAGGCTTCTTCGCTGTTTTTT. Protein product: CASSLGQASSLFF.

The chain recombines TRBV20-1 with TRBJ1-1; possibly TRBD1 for D (5 bases). With 4 bases removed from V and 5 bases from J, the gap between germline ends came to 17 bases. The CDR3 length is 14 residues. Germline V CDR1 and CDR2: DFQATT, SNEGSKA (reference sequence). The chain's CDR3 is CSAIPLGGATEAFF. In DNA form, the CDR3 reads TGCAGTGCTATCCCCCTCGGGGGTGCGACTGAAGCTTTCTTT.

The chain has TRBV20-1 and TRBJ2-3; 10 bases agree with TRBD2. The length of the CDR3 is 15 residues. J was trimmed by 5 bases and V by 3 bases; bases with no gene match: 8. Germline CDR1 is DFQATT and CDR2 is SNEGSKA (reference sequence). In nucleotides, the CDR3 is TGCAGTGCTAGCGGAGCGGGAGGGCCTATAGATACGCAGTATTTT. Translated, it gives CSASGAGGPIDTQYF.

V and J are TRBV10-3 and TRBJ2-3; TRBD1 matches 8 bases. The ends lost 4 bases at V and 1 base at J; junction bases unmatched: 10. The V gene's germline CDR1 is ENHRY and CDR2 SYGVKD. The CDR3 consists of 17 residues. The CDR3 DNA follows: TGTGCCATCAGTGGGACAGGGCCATACACCCGCACAGATACGCAGTATTTT. Its translation: CAISGTGPYTRTDTQYF.

This clonotype was detected a few times. DNA of the CDR3: TGCGCCAGCAGTGAGTTGGAGGGGCCCGGCACCGGGGAGCTGTTTTTT. Protein sequence: CASSELEGPGTGELFF. The J gene is TRBJ2-2, the V gene TRBV10-2; D may be TRBD2 (6 bases). The CDR3 totals 16 residues. Trimming took 1 base from V and 4 from J, leaving 13 bases between them. The germline gives CDR1 WSHSY, CDR2 SAAADI.

This clonotype was detected only a few times. This chain connects TRBV15 to TRBJ1-2; the D is unclear. This CDR3 is 12 amino acids long. Germline V gene sequence: CDR1 LNHNV, CDR2 YYDKDF (reference sequence). V lost 0 bases and J lost 8, with 7 bases in between. For the CDR3, the DNA is TGTGCCACCAGCAGAGATCAGCCGGGCTACACCTTC. Translation gives CATSRDQPGYTF.

The chain uses TRBV6-1 and TRBJ2-7; a possible D gene is TRBD2 (5 bases). V lost 2 bases and J 2 bases, leaving 16 bases between the germline ends. In germline, CDR1 is MNHNS, CDR2 SASEGT. The CDR3 has 16 residues. The DNA for the CDR3 is TGTGCCAGCAGTGAAAGAGTTCCCGGGGTGACCTACGAGCAGTACTTC. Protein product: CASSERVPGVTYEQYF.